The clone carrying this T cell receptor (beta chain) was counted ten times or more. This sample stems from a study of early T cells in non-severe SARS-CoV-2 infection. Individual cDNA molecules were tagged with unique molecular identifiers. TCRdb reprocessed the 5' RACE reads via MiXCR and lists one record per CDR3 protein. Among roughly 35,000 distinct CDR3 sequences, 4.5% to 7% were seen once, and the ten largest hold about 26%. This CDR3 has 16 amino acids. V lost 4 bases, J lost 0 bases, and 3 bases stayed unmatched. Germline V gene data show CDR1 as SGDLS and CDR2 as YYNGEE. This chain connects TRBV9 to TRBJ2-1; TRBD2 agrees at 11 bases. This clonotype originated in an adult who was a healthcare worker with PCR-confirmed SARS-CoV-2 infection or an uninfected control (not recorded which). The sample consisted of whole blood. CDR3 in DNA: TGTGCCAGCAGCCTTGGACTAGCGGGCTCCTACAATGAGCAGTTCTTC. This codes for CASSLGLAGSYNEQFF.